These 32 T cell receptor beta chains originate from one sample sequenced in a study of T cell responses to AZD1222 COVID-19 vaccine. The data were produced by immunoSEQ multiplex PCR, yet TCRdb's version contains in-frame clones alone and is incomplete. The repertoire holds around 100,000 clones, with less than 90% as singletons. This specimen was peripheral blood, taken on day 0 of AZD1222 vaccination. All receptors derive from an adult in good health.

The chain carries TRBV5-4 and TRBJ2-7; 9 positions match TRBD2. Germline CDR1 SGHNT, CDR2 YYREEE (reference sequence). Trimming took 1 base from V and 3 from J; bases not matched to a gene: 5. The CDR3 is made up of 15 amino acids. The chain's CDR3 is CASSLSGLAFYEQYF. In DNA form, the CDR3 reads TGTGCCAGCAGCTTGTCGGGACTAGCTTTCTACGAGCAGTACTTC. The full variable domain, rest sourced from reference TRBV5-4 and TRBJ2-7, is ETGVTQSPTHLIKTRGQQVTLRCSSQSGHNTVSWYQQALGQGPQFIFQYYREEENGRGNFPPRFSGLQFPNYSSELNVNALELDDSALYLCASSLSGLAFYEQYFGPGTRLTVT.

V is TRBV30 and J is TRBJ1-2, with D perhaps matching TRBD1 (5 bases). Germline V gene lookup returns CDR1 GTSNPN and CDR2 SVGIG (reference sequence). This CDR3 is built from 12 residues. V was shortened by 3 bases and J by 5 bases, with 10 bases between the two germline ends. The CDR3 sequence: CAWSGDRYGYTF. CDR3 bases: TGTGCCTGGAGCGGGGACCGATATGGCTACACCTTC. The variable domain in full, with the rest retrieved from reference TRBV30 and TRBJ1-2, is SQTIHQWPATLVQPVGSPLSLECTVEGTSNPNLYWYRQAAGRGLQLLFYSVGIGQISSEVPQNLSASRPQDRQFILSSKKLLLSDSGFYLCAWSGDRYGYTFGSGTRLTVV.

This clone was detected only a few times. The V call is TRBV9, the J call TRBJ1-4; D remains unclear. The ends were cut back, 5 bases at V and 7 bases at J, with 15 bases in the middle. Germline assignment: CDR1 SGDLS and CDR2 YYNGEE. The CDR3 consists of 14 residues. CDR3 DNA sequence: TGTGCCAGCAGTCGAGAGGGCGGGCGTGAAAAACTGTTTTTT. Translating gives CASSREGGREKLFF.

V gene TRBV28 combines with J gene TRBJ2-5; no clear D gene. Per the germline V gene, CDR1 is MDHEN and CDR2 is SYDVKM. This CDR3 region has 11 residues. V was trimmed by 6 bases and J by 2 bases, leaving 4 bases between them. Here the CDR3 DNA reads TGTGCCAGCAGCCGACAAGAGACCCAGTACTTC. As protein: CASSRQETQYF.

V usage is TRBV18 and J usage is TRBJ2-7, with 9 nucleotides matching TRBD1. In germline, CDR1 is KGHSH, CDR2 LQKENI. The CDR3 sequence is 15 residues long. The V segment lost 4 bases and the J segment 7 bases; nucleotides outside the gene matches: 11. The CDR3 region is CASSLQGQGSGEQYF. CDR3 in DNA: TGTGCCAGCTCACTCCAGGGACAGGGATCTGGAGAGCAGTACTTC.

CDR3 residues: CASSSQGATNSPLHF. The CDR3 DNA reads TGTGCCAGCAGCTCACAGGGGGCAACGAATTCACCCCTCCACTTT. The chain is built from TRBV7-2 and TRBJ1-6; 9 nucleotides align to TRBD1. The ends lost 4 bases at V and 7 bases at J; junction bases unmatched: 5. The CDR3 length is 15 residues. CDR1 and CDR2 from the germline V gene are SGHTA and FQGNSA.

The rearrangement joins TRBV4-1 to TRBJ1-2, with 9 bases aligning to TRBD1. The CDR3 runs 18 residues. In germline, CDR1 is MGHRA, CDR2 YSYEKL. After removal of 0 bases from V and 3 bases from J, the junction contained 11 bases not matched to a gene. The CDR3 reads CASSQDPGQGLLYYGYTF. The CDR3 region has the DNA TGCGCCAGCAGCCAAGACCCGGGACAGGGACTCCTCTACTATGGCTACACCTTC.

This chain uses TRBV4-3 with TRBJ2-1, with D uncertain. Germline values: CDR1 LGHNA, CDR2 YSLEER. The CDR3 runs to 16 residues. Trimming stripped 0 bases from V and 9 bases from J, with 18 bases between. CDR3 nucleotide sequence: TGCGCCAGCAGCCAAGACCAAAGATTAGGCACGGGTGAGCAGTTCTTC. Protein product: CASSQDQRLGTGEQFF.

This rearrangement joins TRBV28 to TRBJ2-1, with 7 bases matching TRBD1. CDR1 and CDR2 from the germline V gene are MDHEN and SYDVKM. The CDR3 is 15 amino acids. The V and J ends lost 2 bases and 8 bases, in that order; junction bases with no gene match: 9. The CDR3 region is CASSLAQPDRDEQFF. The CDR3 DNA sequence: TGTGCCAGCAGTTTAGCACAGCCCGACAGGGATGAGCAGTTCTTC. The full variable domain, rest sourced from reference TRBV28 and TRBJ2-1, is DVKVTQSSRYLVKRTGEKVFLECVQDMDHENMFWYRQDPGLGLRLIYFSYDVKMKEKGDIPEGYSVSREKKERFSLILESASTNQTSMYLCASSLAQPDRDEQFFGPGTRLTVL.

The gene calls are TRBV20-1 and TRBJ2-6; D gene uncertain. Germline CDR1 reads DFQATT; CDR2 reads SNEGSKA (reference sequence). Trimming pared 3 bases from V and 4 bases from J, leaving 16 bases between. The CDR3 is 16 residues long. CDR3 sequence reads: CSASSEGLAGANVLTF. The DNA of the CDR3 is TGCAGTGCTAGTTCTGAAGGTCTTGCCGGGGCCAACGTCCTGACTTTC.

Here the CDR3 DNA reads TGCGCCAGCAGGGACGCTACGAACACCGGGGAGCTGTTTTTT. Its translation: CASRDATNTGELFF. The gene calls are TRBV5-1 and TRBJ2-2; no reliable D call. Per the germline V gene, CDR1 is SGHRS and CDR2 is YFSETQ. This CDR3 region has 14 residues. Trimming took 5 bases from V and 0 from J, leaving 8 bases between them.

The CDR3: CASSSGTGERAEAFF. CDR3 sequence (DNA): TGTGCCAGCAGTTCTGGGACAGGGGAGAGGGCTGAAGCTTTCTTT. V is TRBV6-2 or TRBV6-3 and J is TRBJ1-1, with 10 bases matching TRBD1. Unmatched junction bases numbered 8, after V lost 4 bases and J lost 6 bases. Germline CDR1 reads MNHEY; CDR2 reads SVGEGT. The CDR3 covers 15 residues.

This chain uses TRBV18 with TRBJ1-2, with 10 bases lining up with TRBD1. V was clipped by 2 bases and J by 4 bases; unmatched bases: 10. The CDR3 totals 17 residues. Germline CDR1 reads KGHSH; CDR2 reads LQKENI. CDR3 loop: CASSPTTGTGVAYGYTF. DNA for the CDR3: TGTGCCAGCTCACCAACCACCGGGACAGGGGTGGCCTATGGCTACACCTTC.

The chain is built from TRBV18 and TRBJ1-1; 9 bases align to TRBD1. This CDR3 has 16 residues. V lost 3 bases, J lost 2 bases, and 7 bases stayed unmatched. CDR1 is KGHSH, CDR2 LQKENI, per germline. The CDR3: CASSPITGGPNTEAFF. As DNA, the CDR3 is TGTGCCAGCTCACCTATTACAGGGGGCCCAAACACTGAAGCTTTCTTT.

CDR3 residues: CASSQVLSFQNTDTQYF. CDR3 in DNA: TGTGCCAGCAGCCAGGTCCTATCCTTCCAAAACACAGATACGCAGTATTTT. The chain combines TRBV14 with TRBJ2-3; D call uncertain. There are 17 residues in the CDR3. CDR1 is SGHDN and CDR2 is FVKESK in the germline V gene. Trimming removed 3 bases from V and 2 bases from J, with 18 bases in between. Together with reference TRBV14 and TRBJ2-3, the CDR3 gives the full variable domain: EAGVTQFPSHSVIEKGQTVTLRCDPISGHDNLYWYRRVMGKEIKFLLHFVKESKQDESGMPNNRFLAERTGGTYSTLKVQPAELEDSGVYFCASSQVLSFQNTDTQYFGPGTRLTVL.

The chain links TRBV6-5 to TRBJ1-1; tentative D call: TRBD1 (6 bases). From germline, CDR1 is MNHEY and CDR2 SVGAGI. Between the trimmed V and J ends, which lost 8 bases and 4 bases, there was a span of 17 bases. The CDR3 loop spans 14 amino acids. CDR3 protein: CASYMTLGATEAFF. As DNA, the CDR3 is TGTGCCAGCTATATGACGCTGGGGGCCACTGAAGCTTTCTTT.

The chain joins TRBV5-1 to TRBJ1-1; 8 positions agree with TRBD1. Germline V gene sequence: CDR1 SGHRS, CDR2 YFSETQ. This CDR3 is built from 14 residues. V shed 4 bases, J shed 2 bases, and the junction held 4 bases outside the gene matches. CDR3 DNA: TGCGCCAGCAGCCACGGACAGGGCAACACTGAAGCTTTCTTT. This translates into CASSHGQGNTEAFF. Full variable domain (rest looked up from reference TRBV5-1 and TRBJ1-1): KAGVTQTPRYLIKTRGQQVTLSCSPISGHRSVSWYQQTPGQGLQFLFEYFSETQRNKGNFPGRFSGRQFSNSRSEMNVSTLELGDSALYLCASSHGQGNTEAFFGQGTRLTVV.

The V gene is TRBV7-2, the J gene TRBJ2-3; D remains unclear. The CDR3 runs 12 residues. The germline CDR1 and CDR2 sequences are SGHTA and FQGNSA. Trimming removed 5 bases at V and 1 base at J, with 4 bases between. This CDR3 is CASSPGTDTQYF. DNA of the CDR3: TGTGCCAGCAGCCCGGGCACAGATACGCAGTATTTT.

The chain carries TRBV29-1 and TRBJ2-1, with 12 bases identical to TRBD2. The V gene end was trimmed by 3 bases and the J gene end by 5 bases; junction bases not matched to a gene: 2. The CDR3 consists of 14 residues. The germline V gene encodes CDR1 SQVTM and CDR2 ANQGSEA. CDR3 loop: CSVEGLAGDNEQFF. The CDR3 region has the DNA TGCAGCGTTGAGGGACTAGCGGGCGACAATGAGCAGTTCTTC.

CDR3 sequence: CASSTGGYNEQFF. The CDR3 DNA is TGCGCCAGCAGCACCGGAGGGTACAATGAGCAGTTCTTC. This sequence joins TRBV5-1 and TRBJ2-1, with D perhaps matching TRBD2 (6 bases). The CDR3 sequence is 13 residues long. Per the germline V gene, CDR1 is SGHRS and CDR2 is YFSETQ. Trimming pared 4 bases from V and 4 bases from J, leaving 9 bases between.

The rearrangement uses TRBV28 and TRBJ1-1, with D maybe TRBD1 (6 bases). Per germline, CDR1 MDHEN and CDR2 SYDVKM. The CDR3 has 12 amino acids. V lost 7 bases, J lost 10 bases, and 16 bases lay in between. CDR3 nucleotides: TGTGCCAGCAATCTCTATGGAGGGGGAGCTTTCTTT. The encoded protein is CASNLYGGGAFF.

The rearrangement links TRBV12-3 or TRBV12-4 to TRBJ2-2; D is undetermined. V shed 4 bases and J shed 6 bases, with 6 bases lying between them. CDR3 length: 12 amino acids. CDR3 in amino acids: CASSWAAGELFF. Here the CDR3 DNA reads TGTGCCAGCAGTTGGGCGGCCGGGGAGCTGTTTTTT.

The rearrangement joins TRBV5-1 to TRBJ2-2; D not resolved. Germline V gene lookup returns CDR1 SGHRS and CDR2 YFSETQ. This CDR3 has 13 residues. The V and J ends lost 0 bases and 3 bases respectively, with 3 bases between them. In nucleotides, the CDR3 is TGCGCCAGCAGCTTGGTCGACACCGGGGAGCTGTTTTTT. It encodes CASSLVDTGELFF.

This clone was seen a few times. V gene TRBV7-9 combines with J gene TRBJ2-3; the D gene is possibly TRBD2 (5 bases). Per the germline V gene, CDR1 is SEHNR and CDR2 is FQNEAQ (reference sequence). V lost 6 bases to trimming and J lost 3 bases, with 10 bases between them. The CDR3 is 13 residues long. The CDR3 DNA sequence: TGTGCCAGCAGATCTCCGGGGACAGATACGCAGTATTTT. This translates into CASRSPGTDTQYF.

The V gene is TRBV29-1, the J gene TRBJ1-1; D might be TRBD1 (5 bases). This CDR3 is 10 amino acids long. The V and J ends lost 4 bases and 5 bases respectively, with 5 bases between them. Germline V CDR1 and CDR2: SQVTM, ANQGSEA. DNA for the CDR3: TGCAGCGTTGGGGGGACTGAAGCTTTCTTT. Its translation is CSVGGTEAFF.

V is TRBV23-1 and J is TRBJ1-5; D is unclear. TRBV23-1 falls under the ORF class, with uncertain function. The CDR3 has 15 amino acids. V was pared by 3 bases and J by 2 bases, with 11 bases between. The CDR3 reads CASSHLGRGNQPQHF. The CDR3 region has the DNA TGCGCCAGCAGTCATCTAGGTAGGGGCAATCAGCCCCAGCATTTT.

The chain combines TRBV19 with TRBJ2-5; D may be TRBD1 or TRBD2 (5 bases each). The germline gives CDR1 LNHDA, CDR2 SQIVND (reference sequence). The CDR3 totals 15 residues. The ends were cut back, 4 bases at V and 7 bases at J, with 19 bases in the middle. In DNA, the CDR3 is TGTGCCAGTAGTAGAGGGGCTTGGGGTGATGGGACCCAGTACTTC. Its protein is CASSRGAWGDGTQYF. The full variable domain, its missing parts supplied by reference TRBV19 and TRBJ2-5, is DGGITQSPKYLFRKEGQNVTLSCEQNLNHDAMYWYRQDPGQGLRLIYYSQIVNDFQKGDIAEGYSVSREKKESFPLTVTSAQKNPTAFYLCASSRGAWGDGTQYFGPGTRLLVL.

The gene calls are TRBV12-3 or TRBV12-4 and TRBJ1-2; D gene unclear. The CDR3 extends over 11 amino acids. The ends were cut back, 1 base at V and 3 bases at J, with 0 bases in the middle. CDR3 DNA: TGTGCCAGCAGTTTAGACTATGGCTACACCTTC. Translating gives CASSLDYGYTF.

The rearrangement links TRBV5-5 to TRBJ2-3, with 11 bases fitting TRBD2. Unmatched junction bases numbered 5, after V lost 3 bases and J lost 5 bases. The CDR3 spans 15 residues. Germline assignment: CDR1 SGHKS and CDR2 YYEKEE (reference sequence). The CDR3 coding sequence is TGTGCCAGCAGCTCGGGACTAGCGGAGTTAGATACGCAGTATTTT. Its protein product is CASSSGLAELDTQYF.

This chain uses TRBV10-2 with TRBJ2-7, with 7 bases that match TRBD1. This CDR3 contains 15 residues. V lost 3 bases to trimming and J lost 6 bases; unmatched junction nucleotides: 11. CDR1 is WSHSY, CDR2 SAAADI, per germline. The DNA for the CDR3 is TGCGCCAGCAGTGAAGGAGTGAGACAGGGCGGCGAGCAGTACTTC. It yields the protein CASSEGVRQGGEQYF.

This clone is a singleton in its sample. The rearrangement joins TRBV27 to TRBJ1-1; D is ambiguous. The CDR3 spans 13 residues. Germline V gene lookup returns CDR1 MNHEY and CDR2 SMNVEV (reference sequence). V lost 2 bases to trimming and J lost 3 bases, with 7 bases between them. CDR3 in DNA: TGTGCCAGCAGTTTAGGATGGCACACTGAAGCTTTCTTT. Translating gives CASSLGWHTEAFF.

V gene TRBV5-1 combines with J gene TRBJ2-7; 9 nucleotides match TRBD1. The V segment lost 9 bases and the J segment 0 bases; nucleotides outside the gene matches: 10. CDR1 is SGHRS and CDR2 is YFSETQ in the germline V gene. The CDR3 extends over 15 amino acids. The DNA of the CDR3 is TGCGCCACCAAATTCGGACAGGGGAGCTCCTACGAGCAGTACTTC. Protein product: CATKFGQGSSYEQYF. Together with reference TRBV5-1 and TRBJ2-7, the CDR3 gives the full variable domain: KAGVTQTPRYLIKTRGQQVTLSCSPISGHRSVSWYQQTPGQGLQFLFEYFSETQRNKGNFPGRFSGRQFSNSRSEMNVSTLELGDSALYLCATKFGQGSSYEQYFGPGTRLTVT.